One T cell receptor (beta chain) is described in this entry. As yet, its antigen is unknown. Data came from immunoSEQ multiplex PCR; TCRdb stores just in-frame clones and leaves some out. The sample has about 100,000 clones, more than 85% seen once. This CDR3 has 15 amino acids. V trimming: 0 bases; J trimming: 1 base; junction bases outside the gene matches: 2. CDR1 and CDR2 from the germline V gene are MGHRA and YSYEKL. The source of the sample is a study of siplizumab effects on memory and regulatory T cells. Points from the study as a whole: Greater diversity than memory cells seemed evident in naive T cells, which also appeared to be major alloresponse contributors. No assignable naive or memory phenotype existed for roughly 80-97% of proliferating CD4+ or CD8+ clones. Among mappable alloreactive CD4+ clones, the Treg-derived fraction averaged around 63% with siplizumab versus around 26% in controls.

This clonotype originated in a human donor in good health. Some clones in this sample may be carry-over from other donors' samples. This rearrangement joins TRBV4-1 to TRBJ2-7; 8 nucleotides align to TRBD2. The sample consisted of CD4+ T cells sorted from blood. DNA of the CDR3: TGCGCCAGCAGCCAAGACGTAGCGGGATCCTACGAGCAGTACTTC. Its protein product is CASSQDVAGSYEQYF.